The clone carrying this TCR beta chain came up once. Under the authors' procedure: Nucleated cell number was recorded as an estimate derived from reference gene primer amplification. The assay was immunoSEQ multiplex PCR, and TCRdb's table has in-frame clones only and misses some. Clonal size and the V and J genes are those of that table, whereas D and trimming came from the DNA. The data contain under 200,000 clones, more than 75% of them singletons. These data originate in a study of blood T cell repertoires in COVID-19. CDR3 length: 17 amino acids. In germline, CDR1 is SGHRS, CDR2 YFSETQ. J gave up 3 bases and V 2 bases, and 6 bases lay outside the gene matches.

Source material: peripheral blood. The V call is TRBV5-1, the J call TRBJ2-3; TRBD2 matches at 13 bases. This receptor was identified in a woman aged 45-65 years with COVID-19, enrolled during active disease. CDR3 DNA sequence: TGCGCCAGCAGCTTAGGGACTAGCGGGGAGGGGACAGATACGCAGTATTTT. This sequence encodes CASSLGTSGEGTDTQYF.